Given below is one T cell receptor (beta chain) in context. The table came from immunoSEQ multiplex PCR; TCRdb's copy has only in-frame clones and leaves some out. The data contain 220,000 or so clones, around 82% of them singletons. The source of the sample is a study of blood T cell repertoires in COVID-19. The sequencing sample was made of peripheral blood. The TCR comes from a woman between 25 and 40 years old who had recovered from COVID-19.

CDR3 nucleotide sequence: TGTGCCAGCAGTTTATCGCGTCAGGGGAACACTGAAGCTTTCTTT. Protein sequence: CASSLSRQGNTEAFF. This sequence joins TRBV27 and TRBJ1-1, with D tentatively TRBD1 (5 bases). CDR3 length equals 15 residues. The ends were cut back, 0 bases at V and 1 base at J, with 9 bases in the middle. Germline loops: CDR1 MNHEY, CDR2 SMNVEV (reference sequence).